These 20 T cell receptor beta chains share one sample of origin, sequenced in a study of blood T cells in healthy people across ages. PCR was performed a second time for about 7 to 12 cycles using a sample-barcoded 5' primer and a J-beta primer mix. Each CDR3 protein gets one entry after TCRdb re-called the 5' RACE reads with MiXCR. The sample yields about 280,000 distinct CDR3 sequences, about 25% seen once. Material for sequencing was blood. These receptors were collected from a woman in her 70s in good health.

Points on this clonotype: At one end the junction does not follow the germline gene, possibly because of a read error. The chain joins TRBV4-2 to TRBJ2-2, with a weak D call TRBD2 (5 bases). CDR1 is LGHNA and CDR2 is YNFKEQ in the germline V gene. The CDR3 is made up of 14 amino acids. The chain's CDR3 is CASSPGMKTGELFF. The CDR3 DNA follows: TGTGCTAGCAGTCCCGGGATGAAGACCGGGGAGCTGTTTTTT.

This rearrangement joins TRBV6-2 or TRBV6-3 to TRBJ2-7; possibly TRBD1 for D (6 bases). This CDR3 comprises 14 residues. Germline values: CDR1 MNHEY, CDR2 SVGEGT. Trimming took 2 bases from V and 4 from J, leaving 12 bases between them. This chain's CDR3 is CASSYGRGSYEQYF. CDR3 nucleotides: TGTGCCAGCAGTTACGGCAGGGGATCGTACGAGCAGTACTTC.

This clonotype has more than one count but fewer than ten. The chain joins TRBV7-2 to TRBJ1-5, with no clear D. The V end was cut by 5 bases, the J end by 4 bases, with 9 bases between. The CDR3 has 13 amino acids. Germline CDR1 and CDR2: SGHTA and FQGNSA. CDR3 DNA: TGTGCCAGCAGCACCCGAGAGAATCAGCCCCAGCATTTT. As protein: CASSTRENQPQHF.

The chain has TRBV28 and TRBJ1-6; D not resolved. This CDR3 has 15 residues. With 4 bases removed from V and 0 bases from J, the gap between germline ends came to 7 bases. Per germline, CDR1 MDHEN and CDR2 SYDVKM. The CDR3: CASSSQGSYNSPLHF. CDR3 in DNA: TGTGCCAGCAGTTCGCAAGGCTCCTATAATTCACCCCTCCACTTT. The whole variable domain, remainder taken from reference TRBV28 and TRBJ1-6, is DVKVTQSSRYLVKRTGEKVFLECVQDMDHENMFWYRQDPGLGLRLIYFSYDVKMKEKGDIPEGYSVSREKKERFSLILESASTNQTSMYLCASSSQGSYNSPLHFGNGTRLTVT.

This clonotype was seen a few times. An end of the junction does not agree with germline; a read error may underlie this. Here the CDR3 reads CASSDSGGGLFF. DNA of the CDR3: TGTGCCAGCAGTGACTCTGGCGGGGGGCTGTTTTTT. The J gene is TRBJ2-2, the V gene TRBV6-4; 7 positions agree with TRBD2. CDR3 length: 12 amino acids. Germline CDR1 and CDR2: MRHNA and SNTAGT.

This clonotype was counted a few times. The chain employs TRBV25-1 and TRBJ1-4; D ambiguous. Germline V gives CDR1 MGHDK, CDR2 SYGVNS. V lost 4 bases and J 4 bases, leaving 13 bases between the germline ends. The CDR3 sequence is 15 residues long. The CDR3 loop reads CASSVEAVGNEKLFF. The CDR3 region has the DNA TGTGCCAGCAGTGTTGAGGCGGTCGGTAATGAAAAACTGTTTTTT.

The rearrangement joins TRBV28 to TRBJ2-7, with D possibly being TRBD1 (5 bases). Germline values: CDR1 MDHEN, CDR2 SYDVKM. V lost 6 bases, J lost 0 bases, and 15 bases lay in between. The CDR3 is 15 amino acids. DNA for the CDR3: TGTGCCAGCAGGGATACAGGCGGACGCTCCTACGAGCAGTACTTC. Translating gives CASRDTGGRSYEQYF. The entire variable domain, with the rest obtained from reference TRBV28 and TRBJ2-7, is as follows: DVKVTQSSRYLVKRTGEKVFLECVQDMDHENMFWYRQDPGLGLRLIYFSYDVKMKEKGDIPEGYSVSREKKERFSLILESASTNQTSMYLCASRDTGGRSYEQYFGPGTRLTVT.

This chain's CDR3 is CASNPRPTNTEAFF. Here the CDR3 DNA reads TGCGCCAGCAACCCCCGACCGACGAACACTGAAGCTTTCTTT. V is TRBV5-1 and J is TRBJ1-1; D not certain. The CDR3 extends over 14 amino acids. V lost 6 bases, J lost 1 base, and 13 bases lay in between. Germline V gene sequence: CDR1 SGHRS, CDR2 YFSETQ.

The J gene is TRBJ2-2, the V gene TRBV12-3 or TRBV12-4; D gene unclear. The V end was cut by 2 bases, the J end by 0 bases, with 4 bases between. This CDR3 is built from 14 residues. Written as DNA, the CDR3 is TGTGCCAGCAGTTTATTACCGAACACCGGGGAGCTGTTTTTT. Encoded protein: CASSLLPNTGELFF.

V is TRBV2 and J is TRBJ2-6; the match to TRBD1 covers 9 bases. CDR3 length: 17 amino acids. The junction had 6 bases not matched to a gene; V was cut back by 6 bases and J by 0 bases. Looked up from germline, CDR1 is SNHLY and CDR2 is FYNNEI. DNA for the CDR3: TGTGCCAGCAGAGAGACAGGGGGTAACTCTGGGGCCAACGTCCTGACTTTC. It translates to CASRETGGNSGANVLTF. Full variable domain (missing parts from reference TRBV2 and TRBJ2-6): EPEVTQTPSHQVTQMGQEVILRCVPISNHLYFYWYRQILGQKVEFLVSFYNNEISEKSEIFDDQFSVERPDGSNFTLKIRSTKLEDSAMYFCASRETGGNSGANVLTFGAGSRLTVL.

The rearrangement links TRBV6-5 to TRBJ2-6; D is ambiguous. The CDR3 consists of 13 residues. Germline V gene data show CDR1 as MNHEY and CDR2 as SVGAGI. The ends were cut back, 7 bases at V and 8 bases at J, with 12 bases in the middle. The CDR3 nucleotides read TGTGCCAGCACTACCGTAGGGACCAACGTCCTGACTTTC. Translating it yields CASTTVGTNVLTF.

This clonotype has a handful of counts. The CDR3 DNA follows: TGTGCCAGCAGCACCTTAGCGGGATCCTACGAGCAGTACTTC. The encoded protein is CASSTLAGSYEQYF. The chain combines TRBV7-9 with TRBJ2-7; TRBD2 agrees at 8 bases. The V and J ends lost 5 bases and 1 base, in that order; junction bases with no gene match: 4. The CDR3 runs 14 residues. Germline V gene sequence: CDR1 SEHNR, CDR2 FQNEAQ (reference sequence).

V is TRBV20-1 and J is TRBJ2-5; weak D call: TRBD2 (6 bases). V lost 0 bases to trimming and J lost 5 bases, with 22 bases between them. The CDR3 extends over 17 amino acids. Germline assignment: CDR1 DFQATT and CDR2 SNEGSKA (reference sequence). CDR3: CSAREVWLAGYRETQYF. Here the CDR3 DNA reads TGCAGTGCTAGAGAGGTTTGGCTCGCGGGATATAGGGAGACCCAGTACTTC.

This clonotype was detected only a few times. The chain couples TRBV7-2 to TRBJ2-7; TRBD2 aligns across 10 bases. V was clipped by 6 bases and J by 4 bases; unmatched bases: 12. CDR1 is SGHTA and CDR2 is FQGNSA in the germline V gene. The CDR3 is 16 amino acids. CDR3 DNA sequence: TGTGCCAGCAGTCATAGCGCCCCTAGCGGGAGTTACGAGCAGTACTTC. It codes for CASSHSAPSGSYEQYF.

This clonotype was seen a handful of times. CDR3 in amino acids: CASSLRGTVNQPQHF. The CDR3 DNA follows: TGTGCCAGCAGTTTAAGAGGTACGGTCAATCAGCCCCAGCATTTT. The chain carries TRBV12-3 or TRBV12-4 and TRBJ1-5; D not certain. The CDR3 consists of 15 residues. V lost 2 bases and J 3 bases, leaving 11 bases between the germline ends.

The genes are TRBV7-2 and TRBJ2-3; a possible D gene is TRBD1 (6 bases). V was pared by 4 bases and J by 5 bases, with 10 bases between. CDR1 is SGHTA and CDR2 is FQGNSA in the germline V gene. CDR3 length: 13 residues. CDR3 nucleotide sequence: TGTGCCAGCAGCTCCCCCAGGGGAGATACGCAGTATTTT. Amino acid sequence: CASSSPRGDTQYF. The full variable domain, its missing parts supplied by reference TRBV7-2 and TRBJ2-3, is GAGVSQSPSNKVTEKGKDVELRCDPISGHTALYWYRQSLGQGLEFLIYFQGNSAPDKSGLPSDRFSAERTGGSVSTLTIQRTQQEDSAVYLCASSSPRGDTQYFGPGTRLTVL.

This clonotype appeared a few times. It may be a read error: a sequence one base away is much more abundant. The chain carries TRBV12-3 or TRBV12-4 and TRBJ2-5; D possibly corresponds to TRBD2 (6 bases). This CDR3 contains 15 residues. With 5 bases removed from V and 7 bases from J, the gap between germline ends came to 20 bases. CDR3 nucleotides: TGTGCCAGCAGTGCGGGGTCTGGTTACGGGGGGACCCAGTACTTC. This sequence encodes CASSAGSGYGGTQYF.

A few counts support this clonotype. DNA of the CDR3: TGCGCCAGCAGCTTCCGGCAGCCCTCTCAAGAGACCCAGTACTTC. Translating it yields CASSFRQPSQETQYF. This chain links TRBV5-1 with TRBJ2-5; D is undetermined. The CDR3 spans 15 residues. Germline V gene data show CDR1 as SGHRS and CDR2 as YFSETQ. The V and J ends lost 2 bases and 2 bases respectively, with 13 bases between them.

In this sample, this clonotype turned up a few times. This chain connects TRBV7-9 to TRBJ1-1; D gene ambiguous. The germline V gene encodes CDR1 SEHNR and CDR2 FQNEAQ (reference sequence). Trimming took off 5 bases at V and 5 bases at J, with 6 bases between the two ends. The CDR3 has 11 residues. For the CDR3, the DNA is TGTGCCAGCAGCCCCAAGACTGAAGCTTTCTTT. Protein sequence: CASSPKTEAFF. The full variable domain, with the rest looked up from reference TRBV7-9 and TRBJ1-1, is DTGVSQNPRHKITKRGQNVTFRCDPISEHNRLYWYRQTLGQGPEFLTYFQNEAQLEKSRLLSDRFSAERPKGSFSTLEIQRTEQGDSAMYLCASSPKTEAFFGQGTRLTVV.

The chain recombines TRBV5-4 with TRBJ1-2, with 10 bases fitting TRBD1. Trimming removed 4 bases from V and 7 bases from J; junction bases left unmatched: 10. This CDR3 is 15 amino acids long. Per the germline V gene, CDR1 is SGHNT and CDR2 is YYREEE (reference sequence). The CDR3 region has the DNA TGTGCCAGCAGCGAAGGGACAGGGGAGGTCGGTGGCTACACCTTC. Translating it yields CASSEGTGEVGGYTF.